This is a list of T cell receptor beta chains from one sample in a study of T-cell reconstitution after alpha-beta-depleted transplantation in children. TCRdb reprocessed the PCR reads with MiXCR, giving one entry per CDR3 protein. The sample holds approximately 500,000 distinct CDR3 sequences, roughly 10% seen once. The specimen was PBMCs, collected before TCRalphabeta/CD19-depleted stem cell transplant. The receptors shown here come from a child under 10 years old with inherited bone marrow failure, due to receive a stem cell transplant. Both conserved end residues are part of each CDR3. The D gene is left open where the match is weak. Not all rows give a size; the values are once, few, many and, for expanded clones, a class.

DNA: TGTGCCATCAGTCGGCAGCCCGTGGGAGATACGCAGTATTTT; CDR3: CAISRQPVGDTQYF; V: TRBV10-3; size: many; D: -; J: TRBJ2-3
DNA: TGTGCCACCAGCAGAGAGAGGACACCCAAAAACATTCAGTACTTC; CDR3: CATSRERTPKNIQYF; V: TRBV15; size: few; D: -; J: TRBJ2-4
DNA: TGTGCCAGCAGCTTAGATCTCCGGGGGGATTATGGCTACACCTTC; CDR3: CASSLDLRGDYGYTF; V: TRBV11-2; size: -; D: -; J: TRBJ1-2
DNA: TGTGCCAGCAGCCAGTGGTTAGCGGGAGATGAGCAGTTCTTC; CDR3: CASSQWLAGDEQFF; V: TRBV3-1; size: many; D: TRBD2; J: TRBJ2-1
DNA: TGTGCCAGCAGTTCTCGGGTAGCGGGAAACAATGAGCAGTTCTTC; CDR3: CASSSRVAGNNEQFF; V: TRBV27; size: few; D: TRBD2; J: TRBJ2-1
DNA: TGCAGCGTTGGGTATCGGAGGAATGAGCAGTTCTTC; CDR3: CSVGYRRNEQFF; V: TRBV29-1; size: many; D: -; J: TRBJ2-1
DNA: TGTGCCAGCAGTTCTAGGACGGGATTTTACGAGCAGTACTTC; CDR3: CASSSRTGFYEQYF; V: TRBV27; size: many; D: -; J: TRBJ2-7
DNA: TGCAGCGTGCGGGCGGGCTACTCCACAGATACGCAGTATTTT; CDR3: CSVRAGYSTDTQYF; V: TRBV29-1; size: many; D: -; J: TRBJ2-3
DNA: TGTGCCAGCAGTTCATCCAGGGGGCGAGCAGGAAACACCATATATTTT; CDR3: CASSSSRGRAGNTIYF; V: TRBV12-3/TRBV12-4; size: many; D: TRBD1; J: TRBJ1-3
DNA: TGCAGCGTTTGGGACAGCACAAGCGCCTATGGCTACACCTTC; CDR3: CSVWDSTSAYGYTF; V: TRBV29-1; size: many; D: TRBD1; J: TRBJ1-2
DNA: TGTGCCAGCAGCAAGTACAGGCTAACCTACGAGCAGTACTTC; CDR3: CASSKYRLTYEQYF; V: TRBV21-1; size: many; D: -; J: TRBJ2-7
DNA: TGCAGTGCTAGAAGCGGGAGCTCCTACAATGAGCAGTTCTTC; CDR3: CSARSGSSYNEQFF; V: TRBV20-1; size: many; D: TRBD2; J: TRBJ2-1
DNA: TGTGCCAGTAGTATAGGACTAGCCCACACCGGGGAGCTGTTTTTT; CDR3: CASSIGLAHTGELFF; V: TRBV19; size: -; D: TRBD2; J: TRBJ2-2
DNA: TGTGCCAGCAGCCAACAGGGGGTCTCCTACGAGCAGTACTTC; CDR3: CASSQQGVSYEQYF; V: TRBV3-1; size: many; D: TRBD1; J: TRBJ2-7
DNA: TGCAGTGCTAGAAAGGGACGGGACACAGATACGCAGTATTTT; CDR3: CSARKGRDTDTQYF; V: TRBV20-1; size: -; D: -; J: TRBJ2-3
DNA: TGTGCCACCAGTGACATCCACGAGCAGTACTTC; CDR3: CATSDIHEQYF; V: TRBV24-1; size: few; D: -; J: TRBJ2-7
DNA: TGTGCCTGTAGCGTAACCTACAATGAGCAGTTCTTC; CDR3: CACSVTYNEQFF; V: TRBV30; size: few; D: -; J: TRBJ2-1
DNA: TGTGCCAGCAGCCCGCAGGCGAACACTGAAGCTTTCTTT; CDR3: CASSPQANTEAFF; V: TRBV7-9; size: many; D: -; J: TRBJ1-1
DNA: TGTGCCAGCAGCTCCCCGTCCAAGTCAACCATATATTTT; CDR3: CASSSPSKSTIYF; V: TRBV11-2; size: many; D: -; J: TRBJ1-3
DNA: TGTGCCATCAAGGGGAGGGGGATGAACACTGAAGCTTTCTTT; CDR3: CAIKGRGMNTEAFF; V: TRBV10-3; size: many; D: -; J: TRBJ1-1
DNA: TGTGACAGGGGGGATCAGCCCCAGCATTTT; CDR3: CDRGDQPQHF; V: TRBV27; size: many; D: TRBD1; J: TRBJ1-5
DNA: TGTGCCAACGGACTGGGAGTGGAGCAGTACTTC; CDR3: CANGLGVEQYF; V: TRBV10-3; size: -; D: -; J: TRBJ2-7
DNA: TGTGCCATCAGGTCAGCGACCGGGGAGCTGTTTTTT; CDR3: CAIRSATGELFF; V: TRBV10-3; size: many; D: -; J: TRBJ2-2
DNA: TGTGCCAGCAGCAAAGGACAGCGGGCTGCTGAAGCTTTCTTT; CDR3: CASSKGQRAAEAFF; V: TRBV21-1; size: many; D: -; J: TRBJ1-1
DNA: TGCGCCAGCGCCGATTTTAGCGAAGCCGGGGAGCTGTTTTTT; CDR3: CASADFSEAGELFF; V: TRBV5-1; size: many; D: -; J: TRBJ2-2
DNA: TGTGCCAGCAGCTCTCTAGCGGGAGGGGAAAAGACCCAGTACTTC; CDR3: CASSSLAGGEKTQYF; V: TRBV13; size: many; D: TRBD2; J: TRBJ2-5
DNA: TGTGCCAGTAGTCGGCGGGAGTTCTACAATGAGCAGTTCTTC; CDR3: CASSRREFYNEQFF; V: TRBV19; size: many; D: TRBD2; J: TRBJ2-1
DNA: TGCGCCAGCAGCTTGGACAGCGGGGGCTACAATGAGCAGTTCTTC; CDR3: CASSLDSGGYNEQFF; V: TRBV5-1; size: many; D: TRBD2; J: TRBJ2-1
DNA: TGTGCCAGCAGTTACTATTACGAGCAGTACTTC; CDR3: CASSYYYEQYF; V: TRBV12-3/TRBV12-4; size: many; D: -; J: TRBJ2-7
DNA: TGTGCCAGCAGCCCCGGACCGGGGAAATGGACGGATACGCAGTATTTT; CDR3: CASSPGPGKWTDTQYF; V: TRBV3-1; size: many; D: -; J: TRBJ2-3
DNA: TGTGCCAGCAGTTACTCCGGGACAGGATCCTTGCCCCTCCACTTT; CDR3: CASSYSGTGSLPLHF; V: TRBV6-5; size: many; D: TRBD1; J: TRBJ1-6
DNA: TGTGCCAGCAGATTCGGACAGGGAAAACTGTTTTTT; CDR3: CASRFGQGKLFF; V: TRBV12-3/TRBV12-4; size: many; D: TRBD1; J: TRBJ1-4
DNA: TGCGCCAGCAGCCCAAAACCTATTCCTCTGACTAGCGACACAGATACGCAGTATTTT; CDR3: CASSPKPIPLTSDTDTQYF; V: TRBV4-1; size: many; D: TRBD2; J: TRBJ2-3
DNA: TGTGCCAGCAGTTCGGGACTAGCGGGCTACGAGCAGTACTTC; CDR3: CASSSGLAGYEQYF; V: TRBV28; size: many; D: TRBD2; J: TRBJ2-7
DNA: TGTGCCAGCAGTTTAGTCCCTGACAATGAGCAGTTCTTC; CDR3: CASSLVPDNEQFF; V: TRBV12-3/TRBV12-4; size: -; D: -; J: TRBJ2-1
DNA: TGTGCCAGCAGTTTACTAGGACGGGGGTCCCCTGAAGCTTTCTTT; CDR3: CASSLLGRGSPEAFF; V: TRBV28; size: -; D: -; J: TRBJ1-1
DNA: TGCAGTGCTAGAGAGGCAGGGATCACCGGGGAGCTGTTTTTT; CDR3: CSAREAGITGELFF; V: TRBV20-1; size: -; D: -; J: TRBJ2-2
DNA: TGTGCCAGCAGCTTTACAAAGGGGACAGCCGACAATGAGCAGTTCTTC; CDR3: CASSFTKGTADNEQFF; V: TRBV11-2; size: few; D: TRBD1; J: TRBJ2-1
DNA: TGCGCCAGCAGCCCGGTTTTGCTAGCGGGAGATGATGAGCAGTTCTTC; CDR3: CASSPVLLAGDDEQFF; V: TRBV5-1; size: -; D: TRBD2; J: TRBJ2-1
DNA: TGTGCCAGCTCACCGAACAGGGGCGATAGCTCCTACGAGCAGTACTTC; CDR3: CASSPNRGDSSYEQYF; V: TRBV18; size: many; D: TRBD1; J: TRBJ2-7
DNA: TGTGCCAGCAGCAAAGGGGCCCGGAACAAAACTAGCGAGGGTGAGCAGTTCTTC; CDR3: CASSKGARNKTSEGEQFF; V: TRBV21-1; size: many; D: -; J: TRBJ2-1
DNA: TGTGCCAGCAGTTTATCGGCAAACACTGAAGCTTTCTTT; CDR3: CASSLSANTEAFF; V: TRBV27; size: many; D: -; J: TRBJ1-1